The 2 T cell receptor beta chains below all came from one sample that was sequenced in a study of blood T cell repertoires in COVID-19. Method: immunoSEQ multiplex PCR; TCRdb's copy keeps in-frame clones and lacks some. The table records about 290,000 clones, about 89% of them present only once. The sequencing sample was made of peripheral blood. Receptors were obtained from a man in his forties with acute or convalescent COVID-19.

There are a few counts of this clone. The chain couples TRBV10-3 to TRBJ2-5; 12 positions agree with TRBD2. CDR3 length: 14 amino acids. The V gene end was trimmed by 10 bases and the J gene end by 4 bases; junction bases not matched to a gene: 7. Germline V gene data show CDR1 as ENHRY and CDR2 as SYGVKD. The CDR3: CATRLAGGPETQYF. CDR3 coding DNA: TGTGCCACCCGGCTAGCGGGGGGGCCAGAGACCCAGTACTTC.

The chain couples TRBV12-3 or TRBV12-4 to TRBJ1-1, with D perhaps matching TRBD1 (5 bases). Deletions cut 8 bases from V and 4 bases from J, with 14 bases between. The CDR3 is 13 residues long. In DNA, the CDR3 is TGTGCCAGCCGATTGTTCGGGGGCACTGAAGCTTTCTTT. Translated, it gives CASRLFGGTEAFF.